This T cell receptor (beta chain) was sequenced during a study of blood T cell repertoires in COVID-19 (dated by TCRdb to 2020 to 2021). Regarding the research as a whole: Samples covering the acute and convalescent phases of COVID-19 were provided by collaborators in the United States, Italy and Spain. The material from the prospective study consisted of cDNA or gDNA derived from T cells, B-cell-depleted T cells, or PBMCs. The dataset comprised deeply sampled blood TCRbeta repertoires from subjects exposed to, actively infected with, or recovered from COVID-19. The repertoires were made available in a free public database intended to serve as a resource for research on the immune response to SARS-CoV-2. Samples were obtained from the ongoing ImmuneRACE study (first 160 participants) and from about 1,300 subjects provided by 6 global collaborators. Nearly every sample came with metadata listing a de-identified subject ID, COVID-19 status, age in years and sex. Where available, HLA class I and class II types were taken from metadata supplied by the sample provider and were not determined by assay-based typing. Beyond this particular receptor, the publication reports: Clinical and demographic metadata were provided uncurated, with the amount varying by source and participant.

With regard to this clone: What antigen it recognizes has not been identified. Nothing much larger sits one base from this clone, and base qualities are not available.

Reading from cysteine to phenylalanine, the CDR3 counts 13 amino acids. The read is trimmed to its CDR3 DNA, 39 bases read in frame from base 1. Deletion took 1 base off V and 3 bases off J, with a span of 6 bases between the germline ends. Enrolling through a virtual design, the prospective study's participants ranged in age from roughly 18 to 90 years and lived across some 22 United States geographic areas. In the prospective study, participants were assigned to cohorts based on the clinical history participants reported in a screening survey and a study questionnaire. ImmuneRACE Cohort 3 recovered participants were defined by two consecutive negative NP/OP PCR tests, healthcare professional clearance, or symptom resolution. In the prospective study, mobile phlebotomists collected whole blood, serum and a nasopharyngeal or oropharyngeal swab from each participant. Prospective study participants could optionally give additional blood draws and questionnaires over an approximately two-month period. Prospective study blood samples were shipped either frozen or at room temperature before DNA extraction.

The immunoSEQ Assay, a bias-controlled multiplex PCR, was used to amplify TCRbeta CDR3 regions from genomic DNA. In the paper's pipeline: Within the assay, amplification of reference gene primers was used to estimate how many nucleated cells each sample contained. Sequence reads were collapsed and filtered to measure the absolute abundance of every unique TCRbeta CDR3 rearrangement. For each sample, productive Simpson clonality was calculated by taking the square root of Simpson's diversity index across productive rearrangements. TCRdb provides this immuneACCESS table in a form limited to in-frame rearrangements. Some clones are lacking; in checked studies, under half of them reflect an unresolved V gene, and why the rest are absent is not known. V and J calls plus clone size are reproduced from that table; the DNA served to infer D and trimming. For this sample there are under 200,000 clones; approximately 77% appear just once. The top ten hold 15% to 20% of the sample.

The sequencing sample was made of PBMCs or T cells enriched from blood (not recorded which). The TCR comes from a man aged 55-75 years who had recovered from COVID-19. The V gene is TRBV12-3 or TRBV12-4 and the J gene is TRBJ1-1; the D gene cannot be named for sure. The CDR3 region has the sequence CASSLGRDTEAFF. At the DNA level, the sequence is TGTGCCAGCAGTTTAGGGCGGGACACTGAAGCTTTCTTT.